This is a list of T cell receptor beta chains from one sample in a study of blood T cell repertoires in COVID-19. Libraries were prepared by immunoSEQ multiplex PCR; TCRdb keeps only in-frame clonotypes and omits some of them. The sample includes roughly 140,000 clones, approximately 78% of them seen just once. The sample comprised peripheral blood. Receptors originate from a woman of 80 years or more with acute or convalescent COVID-19. Each CDR3 is given with its conserved first and last residue. D genes are given only for firm matches. Not all rows give a size; the values are once, few, many and, for expanded clones, a class.

CDR3nt	CDR3aa	abundance	d_gene	v_gene	j_gene
TGTGCCAGCAGCTCCGGGACAGGGGGCGGAGGTGAGCAGTTCTTC	CASSSGTGGGGEQFF	NA	TRBD1	TRBV7-8	TRBJ2-1
TGTGCCATCAGTATGGGACTAGCGGGAAACGATGAGCAGTTCTTC	CAISMGLAGNDEQFF	NA	TRBD2	TRBV10-3	TRBJ2-1
TGTGCCAGTAGGAGGACAGGGAGTAACACTGAAGCTTTCTTT	CASRRTGSNTEAFF	once	TRBD1	TRBV19	TRBJ1-1
TGTGCCAGCAGCCCTTTGGGACTAGCGCAAGAGACCCAGTACTTC	CASSPLGLAQETQYF	NA	TRBD2	TRBV5-5	TRBJ2-5
TGCAGCGCCATGACAGGAGAGACCCAGTACTTC	CSAMTGETQYF	NA	NA	TRBV29-1	TRBJ2-5
TGTGCCAGCAGCTTCGCAGGGGGCGCGGGGACCGGGGAGCTGTTTTTT	CASSFAGGAGTGELFF	NA	TRBD1	TRBV7-3	TRBJ2-2
TGTGCCAGTAGCAGTCAGGGATTAAACACCGGGGAGCTGTTTTTT	CASSSQGLNTGELFF	NA	NA	TRBV19	TRBJ2-2
TGTGCCAGCAGCGGTGACAGGTCGACAGCCTACGAGCAGTACTTC	CASSGDRSTAYEQYF	once	NA	TRBV14	TRBJ2-7
TGTGCCAGCAGTGAATACAGCTCTTACGAGCAGTACTTC	CASSEYSSYEQYF	NA	NA	TRBV6-1	TRBJ2-7
TGCGCCAGCAGCCAAGATGCGGGTACCGGCAATTCACCCCTCCACTTT	CASSQDAGTGNSPLHF	NA	NA	TRBV4-1	TRBJ1-6
TGTGCCAGCAGCTTGACTAGGGGCAACTACGAGCAGTACTTC	CASSLTRGNYEQYF	NA	NA	TRBV11-2	TRBJ2-7
TGTGCCAGCAGCTCCGACAGTTTCACCGGGGAGCTGTTTTTT	CASSSDSFTGELFF	few	NA	TRBV7-9	TRBJ2-2
TGTGCCAGCAGCAGAGCGGTAGGAGAGACCCAGTACTTC	CASSRAVGETQYF	NA	NA	TRBV7-7	TRBJ2-5
TGTGCCAGCAGTGAGGGGGCAGGGGGTATCTATGGCTACACCTTC	CASSEGAGGIYGYTF	NA	TRBD1	TRBV25-1	TRBJ1-2